These 18 T cell receptor beta chains share one sample of origin, sequenced in a study of blood T cell repertoires in COVID-19. The method was immunoSEQ multiplex PCR; TCRdb's version includes in-frame clones alone and lacks a portion of them. Among 250,000 to 350,000 clones, approximately 85% were seen once, and the ten largest hold about 4.3%. The material sequenced was PBMCs or T cells enriched from blood (not recorded which). These receptors all stem from a woman under 40 who had recovered from COVID-19.

The V and J genes are TRBV11-2 and TRBJ1-1; TRBD1 aligns across 10 bases. CDR1 and CDR2 from the germline V gene are SGHAT and FQNNGV. J lost 3 bases, V lost 2 bases, and 12 bases had no gene match. This CDR3 is built from 18 residues. In DNA form, the CDR3 reads TGTGCCAGCAGCTTAAGGGGGAGGGACAGGGGACGGGACACTGAAGCTTTCTTT. This translates into CASSLRGRDRGRDTEAFF.

Remarks on this clone: The junction departs from germline at one end; a sequencing error may be responsible. The rearrangement links TRBV3-1 (or the pseudogene TRBV3-2) to TRBJ1-1; D might be TRBD1 (6 bases). CDR1 and CDR2 from the germline V gene are LGHDT and YNNKEL (reference sequence). CDR3 length equals 13 residues. In DNA, the CDR3 is TGTGCCAGCAGCCAAGCCGGGACATCTAATCCCAGCTTT. Its protein product is CASSQAGTSNPSF.

The rearrangement joins TRBV18 to TRBJ2-1; 7 bases map to TRBD1. V was pared by 4 bases and J by 11 bases, with 8 bases of the junction left unmatched. The CDR3 covers 13 residues. Germline V CDR1 and CDR2: KGHSH, LQKENI. CDR3 coding DNA: TGTGCCAGCTCACGTATGGGACAGACGAAGCAGTTCTTC. Translated: CASSRMGQTKQFF. The full variable domain, completed using reference TRBV18 and TRBJ2-1, is NAGVMQNPRHLVRRRGQEARLRCSPMKGHSHVYWYRQLPEEGLKFMVYLQKENIIDESGMPKERFSAEFPKEGPSILRIQQVVRGDSAAYFCASSRMGQTKQFFGPGTRLTVL.

This sequence joins TRBV7-2 and TRBJ2-7; TRBD2 aligns across 8 bases. Germline V CDR1 and CDR2: SGHTA, FQGNSA. V was pared by 0 bases and J by 4 bases, with 8 bases of the junction left unmatched. This CDR3 contains 16 residues. The CDR3: CASSLALKRELYEQYF. DNA for the CDR3: TGTGCCAGCAGCTTAGCCCTGAAGCGGGAGCTGTACGAGCAGTACTTC.

This chain connects TRBV18 to TRBJ2-5; the D is unclear. V lost 6 bases and J lost 1, with 9 bases in between. Germline assignment: CDR1 KGHSH and CDR2 LQKENI. The CDR3 has 13 amino acids. CDR3 nucleotides: TGTGCCAGCTCCCCCCGACTCCAAGAGACCCAGTACTTC. This encodes CASSPRLQETQYF.

The chain recombines TRBV7-2 with TRBJ2-7; D not resolved. The germline V gene has CDR1 SGHTA and CDR2 FQGNSA. The CDR3 sequence is 12 residues long. Trimming shortened V by 4 bases and J by 0 bases, and 4 bases separated the two germline ends. The CDR3: CASSSSSYEQYF. In DNA, the CDR3 is TGTGCCAGCAGCTCCAGCTCCTACGAGCAGTACTTC.

CDR3 in amino acids: CASQAGGQGITGELFF. The CDR3 nucleotides read TGTGCCAGTCAGGCAGGGGGACAGGGTATCACCGGGGAGCTGTTTTTT. The gene calls are TRBV27 and TRBJ2-2, with TRBD1 identical over 9 bases. This CDR3 spans 16 amino acids. Trimming removed 9 bases from V and 4 bases from J; junction bases left unmatched: 12. Germline loops: CDR1 MNHEY, CDR2 SMNVEV (reference sequence).

The chain is built from TRBV19 and TRBJ1-1; D gene ambiguous. CDR3 length: 13 amino acids. Germline values: CDR1 LNHDA, CDR2 SQIVND (reference sequence). The V gene lost 8 bases and the J gene lost 5 bases, with 15 bases spanning the gap. CDR3 sequence: CASSIRGETEAFF. The CDR3 bases are TGTGCCAGTTCAATACGCGGGGAGACTGAAGCTTTCTTT.

The chain employs TRBV25-1 and TRBJ1-1; 7 bases are shared with TRBD1. The trim removed 5 bases at V and 0 bases at J, leaving 6 bases unmatched. This CDR3 has 15 residues. In germline, CDR1 is MGHDK, CDR2 SYGVNS. The CDR3 reads CASSLGTAMNTEAFF. The CDR3 DNA reads TGTGCCAGCAGTCTGGGGACAGCCATGAACACTGAAGCTTTCTTT.

The CDR3 DNA follows: TGTGCCAGCAGCTTGACCGGACTAAGTGGCCTCTCTGGAAACACCATATATTTT. Its protein is CASSLTGLSGLSGNTIYF. This rearrangement joins TRBV13 to TRBJ1-3, with D unresolved. Trimming took off 3 bases at V and 0 bases at J, with 18 bases between the two ends. CDR1 and CDR2 (germline): PRHDT, FYEKMQ (reference sequence). The CDR3 is made up of 18 amino acids.

The gene calls are TRBV12-3 or TRBV12-4 and TRBJ1-2; no firm D call. V lost 3 bases and J 5 bases, leaving 10 bases between the germline ends. The CDR3 length is 13 residues. CDR3 DNA sequence: TGTGCCAGCAGTTTGGAGGGAAGGTATGGCTACACCTTC. Its translation: CASSLEGRYGYTF.

The chain joins TRBV6-5 to TRBJ1-4; D remains ambiguous. The V end was cut by 6 bases, the J end by 7 bases, with 15 bases between. This CDR3 has 14 amino acids. The germline gives CDR1 MNHEY, CDR2 SVGAGI. The CDR3 DNA reads as TGTGCCAGCAGAAACATCGCCGCGGGTGAAAAACTGTTTTTT. It specifies CASRNIAAGEKLFF.

The rearrangement links TRBV20-1 to TRBJ1-6; the match to TRBD1 covers 7 bases. The CDR3 consists of 13 residues. Germline V CDR1 and CDR2: DFQATT, SNEGSKA (reference sequence). Germline trimming cut 3 bases from V and 10 bases from J; bases unmatched to any gene: 6. The CDR3 DNA sequence: TGCAGTGCTAGTGAGGGGGCTGGCTCACCCCTCCACTTT. Amino acid sequence: CSASEGAGSPLHF.

CDR3: CASSPRGGAGNEQFF. CDR3 nucleotide sequence: TGTGCCAGCTCACCACGGGGGGGCGCAGGCAATGAGCAGTTCTTC. The chain combines TRBV18 with TRBJ2-1; a weak D match, TRBD2 (7 bases). The germline CDR1 and CDR2 sequences are KGHSH and LQKENI. Trimming stripped 1 base from V and 6 bases from J, with 13 bases between. CDR3 length equals 15 residues.

The CDR3 DNA reads TGTGCCAGCAGCCGCGAGCGCACAGATACGCAGTATTTT. The encoded protein is CASSRERTDTQYF. This chain uses TRBV4-2 with TRBJ2-3; D gene uncertain. V was clipped by 4 bases and J by 1 base, with 6 bases between them. The germline V gene encodes CDR1 LGHNA and CDR2 YNFKEQ. This CDR3 spans 13 amino acids.

The V gene is TRBV7-8, the J gene TRBJ1-3; a weak D match, TRBD1 (5 bases). CDR3 length: 18 amino acids. V lost 2 bases and J 0 bases, leaving 17 bases between the germline ends. Germline CDR1 SGHVS, CDR2 FQNEAQ. The CDR3 region has the DNA TGTGCCAGCAGCTTAACTAGGTTAGGAGGGGACTCTGGAAACACCATATATTTT. Residues: CASSLTRLGGDSGNTIYF.

The chain is built from TRBV27 and TRBJ1-2; 7 bases are a match to TRBD1. This CDR3 is built from 14 residues. V lost 4 bases, J lost 4 bases, and 6 bases stayed unmatched. CDR1 is MNHEY, CDR2 SMNVEV, per germline (reference sequence). CDR3 DNA sequence: TGTGCCAGCAGTTCCCGACAGGGTAGCTATGGCTACACCTTC. Encoded protein: CASSSRQGSYGYTF.

The rearrangement links TRBV7-6 to TRBJ1-5; maybe TRBD1 (6 bases). This CDR3 region has 16 residues. The V and J ends lost 5 bases and 4 bases respectively, with 18 bases between them. CDR1 and CDR2 (germline): SGHVS, FNYEAQ. Here the CDR3 DNA reads TGTGCCAGCAGCCGTCACCCGACAGGCCGAAATCAGCCCCAGCATTTT. Its protein product is CASSRHPTGRNQPQHF.